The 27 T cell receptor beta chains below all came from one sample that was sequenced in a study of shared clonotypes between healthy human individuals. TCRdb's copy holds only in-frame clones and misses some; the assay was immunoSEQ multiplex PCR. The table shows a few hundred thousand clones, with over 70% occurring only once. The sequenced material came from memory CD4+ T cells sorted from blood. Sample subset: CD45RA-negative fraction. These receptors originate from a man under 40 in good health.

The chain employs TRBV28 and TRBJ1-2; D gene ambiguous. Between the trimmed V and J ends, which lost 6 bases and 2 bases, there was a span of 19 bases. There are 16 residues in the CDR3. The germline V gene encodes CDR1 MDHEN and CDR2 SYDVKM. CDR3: CASRRKGVIENYGYTF. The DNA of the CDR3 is TGTGCCAGCAGACGAAAGGGTGTTATCGAGAACTATGGCTACACCTTC.

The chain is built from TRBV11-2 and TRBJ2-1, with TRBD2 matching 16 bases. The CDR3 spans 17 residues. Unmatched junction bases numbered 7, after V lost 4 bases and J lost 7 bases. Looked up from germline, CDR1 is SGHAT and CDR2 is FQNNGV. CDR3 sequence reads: CASSSGTSGRAVNEQFF. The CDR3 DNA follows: TGTGCCAGCAGCTCTGGGACTAGCGGGAGGGCCGTAAATGAGCAGTTCTTC. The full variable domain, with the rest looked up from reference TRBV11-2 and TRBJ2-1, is EAGVAQSPRYKIIEKRQSVAFWCNPISGHATLYWYQQILGQGPKLLIQFQNNGVVDDSQLPKDRFSAERLKGVDSTLKIQPAKLEDSAVYLCASSSGTSGRAVNEQFFGPGTRLTVL.

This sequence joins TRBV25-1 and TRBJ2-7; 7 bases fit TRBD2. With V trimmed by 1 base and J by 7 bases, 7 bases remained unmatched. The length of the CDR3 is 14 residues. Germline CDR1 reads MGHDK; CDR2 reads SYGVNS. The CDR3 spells CASSELGGGFEQYF. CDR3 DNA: TGTGCCAGCAGTGAATTGGGGGGAGGGTTTGAGCAGTACTTC.

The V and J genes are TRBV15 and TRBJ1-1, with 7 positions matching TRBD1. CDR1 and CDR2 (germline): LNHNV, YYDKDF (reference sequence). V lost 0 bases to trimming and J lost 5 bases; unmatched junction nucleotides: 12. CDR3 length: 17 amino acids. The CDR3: CATSRDSPGPGGTEAFF. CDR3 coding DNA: TGTGCCACCAGCAGAGATTCCCCGGGTCCAGGGGGTACTGAAGCTTTCTTT.

CDR3 in DNA: TGTGCCAGCTCACCAAAATTGCGGGGTGGCTTAGAGACCCAGTACTTC. Translating it yields CASSPKLRGGLETQYF. The chain employs TRBV18 and TRBJ2-5; a possible D gene is TRBD2 (6 bases). Per the germline V gene, CDR1 is KGHSH and CDR2 is LQKENI. The CDR3 spans 16 residues. The germline V and J ends were trimmed by 2 bases and 4 bases, with 17 bases remaining between them.

CDR3 region: CASSFPLGIAPSSYNEQFF. Written as DNA, the CDR3 is TGCGCCAGCAGCTTTCCCCTCGGGATAGCGCCTAGCTCCTACAATGAGCAGTTCTTC. The J gene is TRBJ2-1, the V gene TRBV5-1; tentative D call: TRBD2 (5 bases). Deletions cut 2 bases from V and 0 bases from J, with 21 bases between. The CDR3 contains 19 residues. Germline V gene sequence: CDR1 SGHRS, CDR2 YFSETQ.

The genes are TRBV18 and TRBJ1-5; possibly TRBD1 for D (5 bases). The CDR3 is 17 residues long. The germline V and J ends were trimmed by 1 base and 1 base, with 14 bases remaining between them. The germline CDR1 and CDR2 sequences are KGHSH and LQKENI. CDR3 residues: CASSPRKGAGSNQPQHF. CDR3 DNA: TGTGCCAGCTCACCACGTAAAGGGGCTGGGAGCAATCAGCCCCAGCATTTT.

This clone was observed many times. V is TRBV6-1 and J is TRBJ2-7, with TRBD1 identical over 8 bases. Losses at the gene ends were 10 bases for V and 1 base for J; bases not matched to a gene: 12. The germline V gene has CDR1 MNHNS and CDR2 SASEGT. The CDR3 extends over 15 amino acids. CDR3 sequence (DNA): TGTGCCACCCGGATAGTTGGGACAGGTTCCTACGAGCAGTACTTC. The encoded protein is CATRIVGTGSYEQYF.

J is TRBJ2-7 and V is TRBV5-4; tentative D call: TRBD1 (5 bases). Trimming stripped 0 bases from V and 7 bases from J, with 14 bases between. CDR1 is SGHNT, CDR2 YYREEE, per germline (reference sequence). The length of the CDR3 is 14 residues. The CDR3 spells CASSLESRVGEQYF. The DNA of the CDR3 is TGTGCCAGCAGCTTGGAGTCCAGGGTTGGGGAGCAGTACTTC.

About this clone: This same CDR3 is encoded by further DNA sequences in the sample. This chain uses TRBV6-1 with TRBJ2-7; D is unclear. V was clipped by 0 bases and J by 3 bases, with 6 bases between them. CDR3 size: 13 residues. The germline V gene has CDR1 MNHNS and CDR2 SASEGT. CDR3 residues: CASSEAASYEQYF. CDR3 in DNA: TGTGCCAGCAGTGAAGCGGCAAGCTACGAGCAGTACTTC.

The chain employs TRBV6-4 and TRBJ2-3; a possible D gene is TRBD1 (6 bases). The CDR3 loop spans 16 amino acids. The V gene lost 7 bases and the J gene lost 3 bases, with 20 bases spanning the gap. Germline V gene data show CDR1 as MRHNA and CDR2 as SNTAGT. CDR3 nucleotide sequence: TGTGCCAGCAAAATAGCCTCACAGGGTTCGACAGATACGCAGTATTTT. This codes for CASKIASQGSTDTQYF.

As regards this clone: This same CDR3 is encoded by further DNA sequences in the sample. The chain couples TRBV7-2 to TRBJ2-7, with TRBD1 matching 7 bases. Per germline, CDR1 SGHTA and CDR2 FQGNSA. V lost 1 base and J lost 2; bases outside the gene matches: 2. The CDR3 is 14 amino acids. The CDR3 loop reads CASSLGQGAYEQYF. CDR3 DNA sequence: TGTGCCAGCAGCTTAGGACAGGGTGCCTACGAGCAGTACTTC.

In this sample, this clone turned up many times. In DNA, the CDR3 is TGTGCCAGCAGCCAGGGAAGTCTAGCGGGATACACCGGGGAGCTGTTTTTT. It yields the protein CASSQGSLAGYTGELFF. The chain has TRBV7-9 and TRBJ2-2; 9 positions match TRBD2. Germline CDR1 and CDR2: SEHNR and FQNEAQ (reference sequence). The ends lost 5 bases at V and 3 bases at J; junction bases unmatched: 10. There are 17 residues in the CDR3.

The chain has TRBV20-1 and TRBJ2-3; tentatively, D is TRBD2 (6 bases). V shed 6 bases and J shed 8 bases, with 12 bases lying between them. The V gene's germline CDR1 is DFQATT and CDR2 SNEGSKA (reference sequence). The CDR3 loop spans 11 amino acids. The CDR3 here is CSAQEGSTQYF. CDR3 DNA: TGCAGTGCCCAGGAGGGGAGTACGCAGTATTTT.

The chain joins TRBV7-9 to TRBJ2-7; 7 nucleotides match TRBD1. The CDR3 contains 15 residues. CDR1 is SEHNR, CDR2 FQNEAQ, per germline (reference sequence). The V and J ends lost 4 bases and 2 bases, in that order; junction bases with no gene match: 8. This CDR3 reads CASSSRGQETYEQYF. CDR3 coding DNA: TGTGCCAGCAGCTCGAGAGGACAGGAAACCTACGAGCAGTACTTC.

The CDR3 bases are TGTGCCAGCAGCTTAGGGGGAAGGATTCAGTACTTC. It encodes CASSLGGRIQYF. The V gene is TRBV7-2, the J gene TRBJ2-4, with D hard to call. The length of the CDR3 is 12 residues. Germline loops: CDR1 SGHTA, CDR2 FQGNSA. V was clipped by 1 base and J by 10 bases, with 8 bases between them.

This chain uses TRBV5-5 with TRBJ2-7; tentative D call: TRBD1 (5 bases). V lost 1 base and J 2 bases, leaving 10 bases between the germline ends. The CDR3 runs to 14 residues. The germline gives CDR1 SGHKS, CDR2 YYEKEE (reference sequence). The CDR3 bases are TGTGCCAGCAGCTTGAGGGGCGCGACCTACGAGCAGTACTTC. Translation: CASSLRGATYEQYF.

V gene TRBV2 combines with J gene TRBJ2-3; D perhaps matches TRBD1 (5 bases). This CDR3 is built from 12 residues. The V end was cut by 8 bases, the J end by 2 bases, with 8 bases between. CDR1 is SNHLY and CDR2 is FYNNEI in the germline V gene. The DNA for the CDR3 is TGTGCCAGCGGGGCCGTCACAGATACGCAGTATTTT. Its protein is CASGAVTDTQYF.

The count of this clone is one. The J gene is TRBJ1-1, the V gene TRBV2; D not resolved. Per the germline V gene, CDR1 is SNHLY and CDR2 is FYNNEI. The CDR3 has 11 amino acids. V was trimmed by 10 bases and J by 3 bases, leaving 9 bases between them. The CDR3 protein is CATTEDTEAFF. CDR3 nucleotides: TGTGCCACCACAGAGGACACTGAAGCTTTCTTT.

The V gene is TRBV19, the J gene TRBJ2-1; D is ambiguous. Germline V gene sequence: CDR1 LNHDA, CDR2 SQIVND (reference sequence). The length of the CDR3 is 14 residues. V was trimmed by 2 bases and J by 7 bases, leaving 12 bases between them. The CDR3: CASSIQGFPNEQFF. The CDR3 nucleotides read TGTGCCAGTAGTATACAAGGCTTTCCGAATGAGCAGTTCTTC.

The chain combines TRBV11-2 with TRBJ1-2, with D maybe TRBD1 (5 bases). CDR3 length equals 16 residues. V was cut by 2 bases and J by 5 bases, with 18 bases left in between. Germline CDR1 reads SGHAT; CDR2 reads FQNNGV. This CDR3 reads CASSLRDALAEYGYTF. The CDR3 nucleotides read TGTGCCAGCAGCTTACGGGACGCTTTGGCGGAATATGGCTACACCTTC.

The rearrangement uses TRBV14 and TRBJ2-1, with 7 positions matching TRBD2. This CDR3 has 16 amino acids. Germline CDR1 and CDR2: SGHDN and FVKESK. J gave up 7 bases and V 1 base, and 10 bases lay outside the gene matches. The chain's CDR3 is CASSQVIRAGRNEQFF. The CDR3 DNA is TGTGCCAGCAGCCAAGTGATTAGAGCGGGGAGGAATGAGCAGTTCTTC.

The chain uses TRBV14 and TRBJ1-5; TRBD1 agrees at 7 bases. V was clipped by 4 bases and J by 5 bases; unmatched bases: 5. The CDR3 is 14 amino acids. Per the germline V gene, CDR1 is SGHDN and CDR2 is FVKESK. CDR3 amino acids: CASSPTGLDQPQHF. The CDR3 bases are TGTGCCAGCAGCCCGACAGGGTTGGATCAGCCCCAGCATTTT.

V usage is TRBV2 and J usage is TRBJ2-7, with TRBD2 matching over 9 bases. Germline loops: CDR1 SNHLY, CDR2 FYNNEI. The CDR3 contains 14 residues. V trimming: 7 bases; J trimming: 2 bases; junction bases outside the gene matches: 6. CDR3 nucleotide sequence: TGTGCCAGCACTCTAGCGGGGACGACCTACGAGCAGTACTTC. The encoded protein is CASTLAGTTYEQYF.

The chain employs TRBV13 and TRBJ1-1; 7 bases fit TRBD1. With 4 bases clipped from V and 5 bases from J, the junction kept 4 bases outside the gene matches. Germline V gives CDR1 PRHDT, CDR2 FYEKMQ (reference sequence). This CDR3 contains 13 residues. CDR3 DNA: TGTGCCAGCAGCTCGACAGGGAGAACTGAAGCTTTCTTT. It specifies CASSSTGRTEAFF.

The CDR3 is CASSPRPDTGSEQYF. The DNA for the CDR3 is TGTGCCAGCAGTCCCCGGCCCGACACAGGGTCCGAGCAGTACTTC. The chain couples TRBV27 to TRBJ2-7, with D maybe TRBD1 (6 bases). The CDR3 covers 15 residues. Trimming pared 5 bases from V and 6 bases from J, leaving 20 bases between. Germline loops: CDR1 MNHEY, CDR2 SMNVEV (reference sequence).

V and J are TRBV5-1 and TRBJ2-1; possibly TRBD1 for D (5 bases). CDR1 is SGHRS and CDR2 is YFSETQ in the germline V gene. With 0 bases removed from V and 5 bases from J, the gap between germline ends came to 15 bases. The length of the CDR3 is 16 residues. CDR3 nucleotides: TGCGCCAGCAGCTTGGAGGGCAGGGTGGACAACAATGAGCAGTTCTTC. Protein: CASSLEGRVDNNEQFF.